Listed below are T cell receptor beta chains from one sample, sequenced in a study of T cell changes during pregnancy in multiple sclerosis. Produced via immunoSEQ multiplex PCR; TCRdb's table is partial and in-frame only. Of 35,000 to 40,000 clones in the sample, roughly 90% were seen once. Specimen: CD8+ T cells from peripheral blood mononuclear cells, collected in the third trimester of pregnancy. The source of these receptors is a female donor with multiple sclerosis, enrolled in a pregnancy study. Each CDR3 is given without its conserved first and last residue. The order of the fields is J gene, V gene, clone size, CDR3 protein. The size of a clone is reported for some rows only, either as once, few or many, or as a class for expanded clones.

NA	TRBV4-3	NA	ASSQVLGDNEQY
TRBJ2-2	TRBV5-1	NA	ASSLEGASGIGELF
TRBJ2-2	TRBV4-3	NA	ASSHLGHAGELF
TRBJ2-5	TRBV11-2	NA	ASSLLQGEYQETQY
TRBJ2-1	TRBV7-7	once	ASSPNQASGAYNEQF
TRBJ1-1	TRBV19	NA	ASSQDGTEAF
TRBJ2-1	TRBV7-3	NA	ASSQDRGVYNEQF
TRBJ2-7	TRBV7-9	NA	ASSPSRDRDGQQY
TRBJ2-1	TRBV15	few	ATSRSTSGDNEQF
TRBJ1-1	TRBV11-2	NA	ASSLVGSSTEAF
TRBJ2-1	TRBV9	NA	ASSVRGNRGSSYNEQF
TRBJ2-1	TRBV7-9	NA	ASSPRTSGSRWEQF
TRBJ2-7	TRBV5-6	NA	ASSLGASYEQY
TRBJ2-3	TRBV5-6	NA	ASSPPSRDSTDTQY
TRBJ2-1	TRBV5-4	NA	ASSHIAGNNEQF
TRBJ2-1	TRBV12-5	NA	ASGLGTSGRGNEQF
TRBJ1-2	TRBV4-3	NA	ASSQKSTGGYYGYT
TRBJ2-1	TRBV25-1	NA	ASSDSETPYNEQF
TRBJ1-2	TRBV19	few	ASSDYSGYGYGYT
TRBJ2-1	TRBV27	NA	ASIRSLAGYNEQF
TRBJ1-1	TRBV10-3	NA	AISDIALNTEAF
TRBJ2-7	TRBV28	NA	ASSRLADYEQY
TRBJ1-1	TRBV9	NA	ASSERQGISEEAF
TRBJ2-5	TRBV18	once	ASSLDRVTYQETQY
TRBJ1-2	TRBV19	NA	ASIDSNPNYGYT
TRBJ1-1	TRBV11-3	few	ASSFGGDTEAF
TRBJ1-3	TRBV29-1	once	SVVWLSGNTIY